The clone carrying this T cell receptor beta chain was recorded many times. Its specificity is not known. An end of the junction does not agree with germline; a read error may underlie this. CDR1 is SSHAT, CDR2 FNYEAQ, per germline (reference sequence). This CDR3 comprises 14 residues. TCRdb used MiXCR to reprocess the 5' RACE reads, holding one entry per CDR3 protein. This table has some 120,000 distinct CDR3 sequences, approximately 13% appearing once. These data are taken from a study of CD8 T cells in ankylosing spondylitis. Study-level results: It was reported that disease-linked clones were significantly enriched in matched ankylosing spondylitis synovial fluid.

The rearrangement links TRBV7-7 to TRBJ1-1, with 8 bases identical to TRBD1. This receptor was obtained from a female donor with ankylosing spondylitis or in good health (not recorded which). Sequencing input: blood, either unsorted or a sorted T cell fraction (not recorded which). CDR3 DNA: TGTGCTAGCAGCCCTCTCCAGGGGGCTACTGAAGCTTTCTTT. It is translated as CASSPLQGATEAFF.